These 31 T cell receptor beta chains were sequenced from one sample in a study of post-analysis software for immune sequencing data. Study results and limitations: Comparison of patients with controls showed roughly five TRBV segments more frequent in patients, TRBV5-6, TRBV5-1 and TRBV20-1 among them.

These receptors' antigens are unknown. cDNA libraries for TCR beta contained unique molecular identifiers. TCRdb independently ran MiXCR on the PCR reads; one entry per CDR3 protein. The sample carries roughly 540,000 distinct CDR3 sequences, 34% recorded once. Input material: blood. These receptors came from a girl aged 2-17 years with multiple sclerosis.

The chain has TRBV7-2 and TRBJ2-1; unclear D gene. The CDR3 runs 12 residues. Trimming shortened V by 5 bases and J by 13 bases, and 15 bases separated the two germline ends. The germline gives CDR1 SGHTA, CDR2 FQGNSA. CDR3 region: CASSRPGETQFF. As DNA, the CDR3 is TGTGCCAGCAGCCGACCGGGTGAGACTCAGTTCTTC.

As DNA, the CDR3 is TGTGCCAGCAGCCCCTCCCAGAGCGGAGAGTACGAGCAGTACTTC. It translates to CASSPSQSGEYEQYF. The gene calls are TRBV9 and TRBJ2-7; the D gene is possibly TRBD2 (5 bases). V lost 4 bases and J lost 4, with 18 bases in between. The germline V gene encodes CDR1 SGDLS and CDR2 YYNGEE. The CDR3 loop spans 15 amino acids.

The V call is TRBV10-1, the J call TRBJ2-1, with TRBD2 identical over 11 bases. Germline V gene data show CDR1 as WNHNN and CDR2 as SYGVQD (reference sequence). V lost 7 bases to trimming and J lost 10 bases; unmatched junction nucleotides: 6. The CDR3 sequence is 13 residues long. CDR3 in amino acids: CASMLAGGREQFF. The CDR3 DNA follows: TGCGCCAGCATGCTAGCGGGAGGTCGGGAGCAGTTCTTC.

The DNA for the CDR3 is TGTGCCAGCAGCCAAGAGCTTGGAAGGTTTGAGCAGTACTTC. It encodes CASSQELGRFEQYF. The V gene is TRBV3-1, the J gene TRBJ2-4; D call uncertain. Germline V lookup: CDR1 LGHDT, CDR2 YNNKEL (reference sequence). Trimming left V 0 bases short and J 13 bases short, with 16 bases between. The CDR3 totals 14 residues.

The chain joins TRBV5-1 to TRBJ1-6; D not certain. CDR3 size: 15 residues. Germline V gives CDR1 SGHRS, CDR2 YFSETQ. V was shortened by 4 bases and J by 5 bases, with 13 bases between the two germline ends. The CDR3 bases are TGCGCCAGCAGCCCTCGGGCCGCGAATAATTCACCCCTCCACTTT. It translates to CASSPRAANNSPLHF. Using reference TRBV5-1 and TRBJ1-6 for the parts outside the CDR3, the full variable domain is KAGVTQTPRYLIKTRGQQVTLSCSPISGHRSVSWYQQTPGQGLQFLFEYFSETQRNKGNFPGRFSGRQFSNSRSEMNVSTLELGDSALYLCASSPRAANNSPLHFGNGTRLTVT.

V usage is TRBV3-1 and J usage is TRBJ2-5; 7 nucleotides align to TRBD1. With V trimmed by 0 bases and J by 4 bases, 17 bases remained unmatched. The CDR3 runs to 19 residues. CDR1 and CDR2 from the germline V gene are LGHDT and YNNKEL (reference sequence). CDR3: CASSQEGPGQVTLGETQYF. In nucleotides, the CDR3 is TGTGCCAGCAGCCAAGAGGGTCCAGGACAGGTGACCTTGGGAGAGACCCAGTACTTC.

The chain combines TRBV15 with TRBJ2-5; D not resolved. The CDR3 runs 17 residues. The V and J ends lost 4 bases and 3 bases respectively, with 21 bases between them. Germline V gene data show CDR1 as LNHNV and CDR2 as YYDKDF (reference sequence). CDR3 region: CATSTTTADQTEETQYF. The CDR3 nucleotides read TGTGCCACCAGCACCACAACCGCCGACCAAACAGAAGAGACCCAGTACTTC.

The V and J genes are TRBV3-1 and TRBJ1-4; TRBD1 aligns across 8 bases. Germline CDR1 is LGHDT and CDR2 is YNNKEL (reference sequence). CDR3 length equals 14 residues. Losses at the gene ends were 4 bases for V and 7 bases for J; bases not matched to a gene: 5. The CDR3 sequence is CASSRQGASEKLFF. The CDR3 bases are TGTGCCAGCAGCCGCCAGGGGGCGAGTGAAAAACTGTTTTTT.

This chain's CDR3 is CASGGLYNEQFF. Here the CDR3 DNA reads TGTGCCAGCGGGGGACTGTACAATGAGCAGTTCTTC. This chain joins TRBV11-2 and TRBJ2-1, with D perhaps TRBD2 (6 bases). Germline-derived CDR1 and CDR2 are SGHAT and FQNNGV. The V and J ends lost 8 bases and 4 bases respectively, with 9 bases between them. The CDR3 spans 12 residues.

This clonotype was recorded a few times. The gene calls are TRBV3-1 and TRBJ2-5; the D is unclear. The CDR3 sequence is 14 residues long. Germline CDR1 and CDR2: LGHDT and YNNKEL (reference sequence). Trimming removed 1 base at V and 5 bases at J, with 11 bases between. The CDR3 loop reads CASSQGVGLETQYF. The CDR3 coding sequence is TGTGCCAGCAGCCAAGGGGTGGGGTTGGAGACCCAGTACTTC.

On this clonotype: Sequence at one end of the junction differs from germline and may be a read error. In nucleotides, the CDR3 is TGCGCCGGCAGCCAAGAAGGGGAGTCTAGAAGTGGGGGCTACACCTTC. This sequence encodes CAGSQEGESRSGGYTF. The chain combines TRBV4-1 with TRBJ1-2; TRBD1 might be the D (5 bases). The CDR3 loop spans 16 amino acids. Germline values: CDR1 MGHRA, CDR2 YSYEKL.

The chain employs TRBV12-3 or TRBV12-4 and TRBJ2-3; D is ambiguous. The CDR3 is 14 amino acids. V was cut by 5 bases and J by 11 bases, with 20 bases left in between. The CDR3 protein is CASSPTVRTDVQYF. The CDR3 bases are TGTGCCAGCAGTCCCACAGTGAGAACAGATGTGCAGTATTTT.

The chain joins TRBV7-2 to TRBJ2-7; 8 positions match TRBD2. The CDR3 totals 16 residues. CDR1 SGHTA and CDR2 FQGNSA come from the germline V gene. V lost 5 bases, J lost 0 bases, and 9 bases stayed unmatched. The CDR3 nucleotides are TGTGCCAGCAGCCTCGGACTGAGCGGGGGCTCCTACGAGCAGTACTTC. Amino acids: CASSLGLSGGSYEQYF.

V is TRBV5-1 and J is TRBJ2-4; TRBD1 is a possible D gene (6 bases). This CDR3 comprises 16 residues. Germline loops: CDR1 SGHRS, CDR2 YFSETQ. The V end was cut by 4 bases, the J end by 1 base, with 15 bases between. The CDR3 sequence: CASSTEGQTAKNIQYF. The DNA for the CDR3 is TGCGCCAGCAGCACGGAAGGACAGACCGCCAAAAACATTCAGTACTTC.

A few counts support this clonotype. The chain couples TRBV5-1 to TRBJ2-5; tentatively, D is TRBD2 (6 bases). V gave up 1 base and J gave up 5 bases, with 15 bases separating them. The length of the CDR3 is 15 residues. CDR1 and CDR2 (germline): SGHRS, YFSETQ. CDR3 bases: TGCGCCAGCAGCTTGCGCGGCGAGGGGAGGGAGACCCAGTACTTC. Its translation: CASSLRGEGRETQYF.

Details on this clonotype: Since the CDR3 does not end with the conserved phenylalanine or tryptophan, this likely comes from a read error. CDR3 bases: TGCAGTGCTCCCAGGGGACAGGAGCGGCAGTACTAC. Its protein product is CSAPRGQERQYY. The chain employs TRBV20-1 and TRBJ2-4; 8 nucleotides match TRBD1. The CDR3 has 12 amino acids. V dropped 5 bases and J dropped 13; count of bases not matched to a gene: 10. Germline lookup yields CDR1 DFQATT and CDR2 SNEGSKA (reference sequence).

V and J are TRBV2 and TRBJ1-4; 8 nucleotides agree with TRBD1. This CDR3 contains 17 residues. The germline V gene encodes CDR1 SNHLY and CDR2 FYNNEI. V lost 5 bases and J lost 0; bases outside the gene matches: 8. The CDR3 reads CASSFDRGQATNEKLFF. The CDR3 DNA is TGTGCCAGCAGTTTCGACAGGGGCCAGGCAACTAATGAAAAACTGTTTTTT.

In this sample, this clonotype turned up a few times. V gene TRBV4-1 combines with J gene TRBJ1-2; the match to TRBD1 covers 10 bases. The J segment lost 3 bases and the V segment lost 3 bases, leaving 1 base of the junction unmatched. This CDR3 contains 14 residues. Per germline, CDR1 MGHRA and CDR2 YSYEKL. The CDR3 region is CASSQGTGDYGYTF. DNA for the CDR3: TGCGCCAGCAGCCAGGGGACAGGGGACTATGGCTACACCTTC.

This clonotype was detected only a few times. The chain employs TRBV29-1 and TRBJ1-2; D ambiguous. V was clipped by 2 bases and J by 7 bases, with 11 bases between them. The CDR3 consists of 12 residues. Germline-derived CDR1 and CDR2 are SQVTM and ANQGSEA. The CDR3 sequence is CSVELGNSGYTF. For the CDR3, the DNA is TGCAGCGTTGAATTGGGGAATAGTGGCTACACCTTC.

The sample holds many counts of this clonotype. The chain recombines TRBV12-3 or TRBV12-4 with TRBJ2-4, with D uncertain. CDR3 length equals 13 residues. V lost 6 bases to trimming and J lost 13 bases, with 19 bases between them. CDR3 nucleotides: TGTGCCAGCAGGCCACCGTTGGGGTCAGTGCAGTACTTC. The encoded protein is CASRPPLGSVQYF.

The J gene is TRBJ1-1, the V gene TRBV29-1, with D possibly being TRBD1 (6 bases). Deletions cut 4 bases from V and 0 bases from J, with 9 bases between. Germline V gene sequence: CDR1 SQVTM, CDR2 ANQGSEA. CDR3 size: 13 residues. The chain's CDR3 is CSVGAGVNTEAFF. CDR3 coding DNA: TGCAGCGTTGGGGCAGGGGTGAACACTGAAGCTTTCTTT.

This sequence joins TRBV7-9 and TRBJ2-3; 8 bases match TRBD2. The CDR3 contains 16 residues. Unmatched junction bases numbered 6, after V lost 2 bases and J lost 2 bases. CDR1 is SEHNR, CDR2 FQNEAQ, per germline (reference sequence). Here the CDR3 DNA reads TGTGCCAGCAGCTTAAAGACTAGCGAGCCCACAGATACGCAGTATTTT. Translating it yields CASSLKTSEPTDTQYF.

This clonotype was picked up one time. The chain carries TRBV7-2 and TRBJ2-3; maybe TRBD2 (6 bases). CDR3 length: 16 residues. Germline CDR1 and CDR2: SGHTA and FQGNSA. The V end was cut by 5 bases, the J end by 0 bases, with 15 bases between. Here the CDR3 reads CASSPKLATSTDTQYF. CDR3 nucleotides: TGTGCCAGCAGCCCCAAGCTAGCGACTAGCACAGATACGCAGTATTTT. Variable domain in full (rest from reference TRBV7-2 and TRBJ2-3): GAGVSQSPSNKVTEKGKDVELRCDPISGHTALYWYRQSLGQGLEFLIYFQGNSAPDKSGLPSDRFSAERTGGSVSTLTIQRTQQEDSAVYLCASSPKLATSTDTQYFGPGTRLTVL.

V and J are TRBV20-1 and TRBJ2-7; 9 bases are shared with TRBD1. After removal of 6 bases from V and 6 bases from J, the junction contained 9 bases not matched to a gene. The CDR3 length is 13 residues. CDR1 is DFQATT, CDR2 SNEGSKA, per germline (reference sequence). CDR3 residues: CSAFEQGAFEQYF. For the CDR3, the DNA is TGCAGTGCGTTTGAACAGGGGGCATTCGAGCAGTACTTC.

The rearrangement joins TRBV5-1 to TRBJ2-1; 11 bases agree with TRBD2. V lost 0 bases, J lost 8 bases, and 4 bases stayed unmatched. Per germline, CDR1 SGHRS and CDR2 YFSETQ. CDR3 length equals 15 residues. The CDR3 loop reads CASSLGLAGRDEQFF. Here the CDR3 DNA reads TGCGCCAGCAGCTTGGGACTAGCGGGGAGGGATGAGCAGTTCTTC.

Many counts were recorded for this clonotype. The chain uses TRBV5-1 and TRBJ1-6, with D hard to call. The length of the CDR3 is 14 residues. The germline gives CDR1 SGHRS, CDR2 YFSETQ. The V and J ends lost 5 bases and 4 bases respectively, with 10 bases between them. CDR3 protein: CASRKPGYNSPLHF. The CDR3 region has the DNA TGCGCCAGCAGAAAACCAGGTTATAATTCACCCCTCCACTTT.

This clonotype was counted a few times. V is TRBV5-1 and J is TRBJ1-2; D remains ambiguous. V lost 4 bases and J 3 bases, leaving 10 bases between the germline ends. This CDR3 is 13 amino acids long. CDR1 and CDR2 from the germline V gene are SGHRS and YFSETQ. The CDR3 region is CASSPTSHYGYTF. CDR3 DNA: TGCGCCAGCAGCCCTACGTCCCACTATGGCTACACCTTC.

There are a few counts of this clonotype. This chain links TRBV7-3 with TRBJ1-1; D is undetermined. Germline V gives CDR1 SGHTA, CDR2 FQGTGA. This CDR3 contains 14 residues. V was shortened by 3 bases and J by 0 bases, with 8 bases between the two germline ends. The CDR3 DNA follows: TGTGCCAGCAGCTTTGGTACTATGAACACTGAAGCTTTCTTT. The encoded protein is CASSFGTMNTEAFF.

The CDR3 nucleotides are TGTGCCAGCGGATCCGACAGGATTGGAGAAGAGACCCAGTACTTC. Its protein is CASGSDRIGEETQYF. J is TRBJ2-5 and V is TRBV12-3 or TRBV12-4; D is perhaps TRBD1 (6 bases). CDR3 length equals 15 residues. Trimming left V 8 bases short and J 3 bases short, with 19 bases between.

The V and J genes are TRBV10-3 and TRBJ2-7; TRBD1 might be the D (5 bases). Near its end, the DNA agrees better with TRBJ2-5, so the J call may be wrong. This CDR3 contains 15 residues. Germline V gives CDR1 ENHRY, CDR2 SYGVKD. In nucleotides, the CDR3 is TGTGCCATCAGTGTGAGGACACTCCCAAGGGAGACCCAGTACTTC. Translating gives CAISVRTLPRETQYF.

This clonotype was counted only a few times. The rearrangement joins TRBV12-3 or TRBV12-4 to TRBJ2-3, with unresolved D. V lost 3 bases, J lost 5 bases, and 6 bases lay in between. This CDR3 spans 12 amino acids. The CDR3 nucleotides are TGTGCCAGCAGTTTCCGTCGAGATACGCAGTATTTT. Translating it yields CASSFRRDTQYF.